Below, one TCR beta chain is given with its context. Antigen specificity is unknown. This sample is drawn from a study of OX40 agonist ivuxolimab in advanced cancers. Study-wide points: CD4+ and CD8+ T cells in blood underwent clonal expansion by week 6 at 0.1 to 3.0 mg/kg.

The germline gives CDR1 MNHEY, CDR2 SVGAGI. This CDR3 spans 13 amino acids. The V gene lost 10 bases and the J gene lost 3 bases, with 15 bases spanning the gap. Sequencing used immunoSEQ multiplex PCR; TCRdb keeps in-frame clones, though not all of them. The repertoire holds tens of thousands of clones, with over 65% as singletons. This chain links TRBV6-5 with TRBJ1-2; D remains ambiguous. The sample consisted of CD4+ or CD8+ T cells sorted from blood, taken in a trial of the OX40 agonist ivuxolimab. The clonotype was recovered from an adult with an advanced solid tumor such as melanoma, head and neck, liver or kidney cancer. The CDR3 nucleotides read TGTGCCATCTACACGGGCGATTACTATGGCTACACCTTC. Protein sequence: CAIYTGDYYGYTF.